The present T cell receptor beta chain was sequenced within a study of T cell responses to AZD1222 COVID-19 vaccine (dated by TCRdb to the early 2020s). Regarding the complete study: Because spike-specific TCR depth and breadth did not differ between the two schedules, AZD1222 recipients who got a second dose at roughly 4 weeks were pooled with those who got a second dose at roughly 12 weeks. A total of about 240 trial participants underwent TCR sequencing, of whom 207 received two doses of AZD1222 and approximately 25 received two doses of the MenACWY control vaccine. Trial participants were enrolled into age subgroups of 18-55, 56-69 and 70-plus years, which contained roughly 140, 27 and 60 TCR-sequenced participants, respectively.

Overall study results and their limits: Because no day 14 peak-response samples were available, repertoires were characterized only after the peak T cell response. In the small 56-69-year group, the increase in depth fell short of significance, most likely because of low power. Epitopes outside the regions mutated in the B.1.351 and B.1.1.7 variants were reportedly recognized by nearly half of the unique spike-specific TCRs. Most participants were white British and females outnumbered males, and the authors suggested that clonal diversity may have been underestimated. After two AZD1222 doses, both the breadth and the depth of spike-specific TCRs were significantly higher than at day 0 and than in MenACWY recipients. Conclusions about previously exposed vaccinees are limited, since just five or six AZD1222 recipients were seropositive for SARS-CoV-2 at baseline. Vaccine-associated CD4 TCRs spanned the whole spike protein, with dominant responses in regions 160-218 and 743-854.

Concerning this clone itself: No antigen is known for it. No much larger clonotype is one base removed from it; base qualities were not supplied.

What this sample's time point label stands for: baseline before first vaccination. Vaccinee samples were obtained from the UK trials COV001 and COV002, which included a single-blind randomized controlled phase 2/3 trial of AZD1222 (ChAdOx1 nCoV-19) in healthy adults. Trial participant PBMC samples were collected at day 0 and day 28 after the second dose for TCRbeta chain sequencing. The CDR3 regions of human TCRbeta chains were analyzed by immunosequencing. Concerning the study's data processing: TCRs in the repertoires were matched against a reference library of SARS-CoV-2-specific TCRs that had been generated with the MIRA antigen-specificity platform. Breadth was defined as the fraction of unique TCRs that were SARS-CoV-2-associated. Depth was defined as the fraction of total T cells that were SARS-CoV-2-associated. Using the MIRA data, each spike-specific TCR was assigned both to the spike region to which the TCR was reactive and to a CD4 or CD8 class. Log10-transformed breadth and depth values were compared by one-way ANOVA with Sidak's multiple comparisons tests. Sourced from immuneACCESS, this table was stored by TCRdb with only in-frame sequences that have V and J called. A share of the clones is absent; for the studies checked, an unresolved V gene accounts for under half, and the remainder has no known explanation. That table is the source of V, J and clone size, and D and trimming were worked out from the DNA. The sample table records 40,000 to 65,000 clones; 70% to 85% of these occur just once. Together, the top ten hold over 20% of the sample.

The receptor was isolated from an adult in good health. Sample: peripheral blood, taken on day 0 of AZD1222 vaccination.

The CDR3 protein sequence reads: CASSLVGSYEQYF. Here is the DNA: TGTGCCAGCAGCTTGGTCGGCTCCTACGAGCAGTACTTC. The sequence is built from TRBV5-4 and TRBJ2-7, with the D segment identity uncertain. For CDR1 and CDR2, the germline V gene (reference sequence) lists SGHNT and YYREEE. The CDR3 runs 13 amino acids, cysteine and phenylalanine included. Only the CDR3 DNA stays, 39 bases, in frame from base 1. Cut back by 0 bases and 0 bases, the V and J ends lie 4 bases apart.